This T cell receptor beta chain was recorded in a study of glioma-infiltrating T cells. This clonotype was observed a few times. Its antigen remains unknown. Notes on the study in general: Tissue-blood divergence was below expectation in non-neoplastic patients, above in gliomas.

The CDR3 sequence is 14 residues long. Trimming cost V 6 bases and J 6 bases; bases outside gene matches: 6. The V gene's germline CDR1 is SNHLY and CDR2 FYNNEI. Amplification of TCR alpha and beta CDR3 regions from RNA used iRepertoire nested multiplex PCR. MiXCR was run by TCRdb on the multiplex PCR reads, yielding one entry per CDR3 protein. The sample lists more than 85,000 distinct CDR3 sequences; less than 30% were seen once. The TCR was taken from a human donor with low-grade glioma or glioblastoma, undergoing nonglioma brain surgery, or in good health (not recorded which). The rearrangement uses TRBV2 and TRBJ2-3, with 10 bases fitting TRBD1. The material sequenced was glioma tissue, nonneoplastic brain tissue, or PBMCs (not recorded which). CDR3 bases: TGTGCCAGCAGGGCCGGGACAGGGGTGGATACGCAGTATTTT. Its protein product is CASRAGTGVDTQYF.